These 16 T cell receptor beta chains came from one sample sequenced in a study of low-dose radiotherapy and immunotherapy resistance in tumors. Stated time point: before trial treatment. Primers used for first-strand cDNA, a TRAV- and TRBV-specific set, covered both alpha and beta chains. The TCRs were subjected to amplification over 20 PCR cycles employing a constant-region primer in conjunction with a V-primer adapter. Via MiXCR, TCRdb re-called the reads, giving one row per CDR3 protein. In the table there are 55,000 to 70,000 distinct CDR3 sequences, roughly a quarter of which are singletons. This specimen was PBMCs, taken before treatment. The receptors stem from a male donor with prostate cancer.

The CDR3, as DNA: TGCGCCAGCAGCTTGAAACTGGCTGAAAAACTGTTTTTT. This codes for CASSLKLAEKLFF. The chain uses TRBV5-1 and TRBJ1-4; no firm D call. CDR3 size: 13 residues. CDR1 is SGHRS and CDR2 is YFSETQ in the germline V gene. Trimming took 1 base from V and 7 from J, leaving 8 bases between them.

This clonotype was counted at least ten times. The V and J genes are TRBV30 and TRBJ1-1; 11 bases are a match to TRBD1. Germline-derived CDR1 and CDR2 are GTSNPN and SVGIG (reference sequence). Trimming cost V 5 bases and J 6 bases; bases outside gene matches: 11. The CDR3 consists of 15 residues. DNA for the CDR3: TGTGCCTGGGAGAACGAGAGGACAGGGGGCTCTGAAGCTTTCTTT. Amino acids: CAWENERTGGSEAFF.

At least ten counts were recorded for this clonotype. The genes are TRBV6-6 and TRBJ2-7, with 9 bases identical to TRBD2. V lost 4 bases, J lost 4 bases, and 5 bases stayed unmatched. The CDR3 has 14 residues. Per germline, CDR1 MNHNY and CDR2 SVGAGI (reference sequence). The DNA of the CDR3 is TGTGCCAGCAGTTCGCTAGCGGGGAGGTACGAGCAGTACTTC. As protein: CASSSLAGRYEQYF.

This clonotype was counted between two and nine times. The chain carries TRBV20-1 and TRBJ2-7; possible D gene TRBD2, 6 bases. Germline lookup yields CDR1 DFQATT and CDR2 SNEGSKA (reference sequence). Trimming left V 6 bases short and J 3 bases short, with 12 bases between. This CDR3 comprises 12 residues. CDR3 protein: CSAGGQNYEQYF. The CDR3 nucleotides are TGCAGTGCCGGGGGTCAGAACTACGAGCAGTACTTC.

This clonotype has just one count. A read error may account for a junction end that differs from germline. The chain couples TRBV6-2 or TRBV6-3 to TRBJ2-3, with D perhaps assigned TRBD1 or TRBD2 (5 bases each). The CDR3 is 15 amino acids. Germline V gene sequence: CDR1 MNHEY, CDR2 SVGEGT. This CDR3 reads CASSNGDRRTDTQYF. The DNA of the CDR3 is TGTGCCAGCAGTAATGGGGACCGCCGCACAGATACGCAGTATTTC.

In this sample, this clonotype turned up many times. J is TRBJ2-3 and V is TRBV20-1; the D is unclear. The V end was cut by 0 bases, the J end by 2 bases, with 9 bases between. This CDR3 spans 14 amino acids. The germline V gene has CDR1 DFQATT and CDR2 SNEGSKA (reference sequence). As DNA, the CDR3 is TGCAGTGCTAGAGATTGGGTTTCCACAGATACGCAGTATTTT. This translates into CSARDWVSTDTQYF.

This clonotype was detected only a few times. This rearrangement joins TRBV6-2 or TRBV6-3 to TRBJ1-4, with D perhaps matching TRBD1 (5 bases). V was cut by 8 bases and J by 11 bases, with 12 bases left in between. Germline CDR1 reads MNHEY; CDR2 reads SVGEGT. The CDR3 spans 11 residues. In DNA, the CDR3 is TGTGCCAGCGGTGAGGAGGGGAAACTGTTTTTT. Translation: CASGEEGKLFF.

This clonotype was observed at least ten times. The rearrangement uses TRBV12-3 or TRBV12-4 and TRBJ2-7; TRBD1 might be the D (6 bases). Trimming shortened V by 5 bases and J by 0 bases, and 11 bases separated the two germline ends. The CDR3 sequence is 14 residues long. Written as DNA, the CDR3 is TGTGCCAGCAGTGGGGGCGGCAGCTCCTACGAGCAGTACTTC. It translates to CASSGGGSSYEQYF.

This clonotype was seen repeatedly, ten times or more. The V and J genes are TRBV20-1 and TRBJ2-3; D is uncertain. CDR1 is DFQATT and CDR2 is SNEGSKA in the germline V gene (reference sequence). V lost 6 bases, J lost 2 bases, and 12 bases lay in between. The CDR3 contains 13 residues. Written as DNA, the CDR3 is TGCAGTGCAGCAGACCGCTTCACAGATACGCAGTATTTT. Its protein is CSAADRFTDTQYF.

This clonotype was found many times. The V gene is TRBV18, the J gene TRBJ2-6, with TRBD2 as a possible D gene (6 bases). V lost 4 bases to trimming and J lost 2 bases, with 21 bases between them. Germline V gene lookup returns CDR1 KGHSH and CDR2 LQKENI. The CDR3 is made up of 19 amino acids. The CDR3 region is CASSLQAVGGLAGANVLTF. Written as DNA, the CDR3 is TGTGCCAGCTCACTGCAGGCGGTGGGGGGACTGGCTGGGGCCAACGTCCTGACTTTC. The whole variable domain, remainder taken from reference TRBV18 and TRBJ2-6, is NAGVMQNPRHLVRRRGQEARLRCSPMKGHSHVYWYRQLPEEGLKFMVYLQKENIIDESGMPKERFSAEFPKEGPSILRIQQVVRGDSAAYFCASSLQAVGGLAGANVLTFGAGSRLTVL.

Comment on this clonotype: It is likely a read error, because the conserved phenylalanine at the end of the CDR3 is missing. The J gene is TRBJ1-2, the V gene TRBV24-1; tentatively, D is TRBD1 (5 bases). Trimming stripped 6 bases from V and 6 bases from J, with 16 bases between. The length of the CDR3 is 14 residues. Germline V gene lookup returns CDR1 KGHDR and CDR2 SFDVKD. CDR3 bases: TGTGCCACCAGTCAAGTAACAGGTAGCAATGGCTACACCCTC. It specifies CATSQVTGSNGYTL.

Only a few counts were recorded for this clonotype. The chain combines TRBV5-1 with TRBJ2-5; possibly TRBD2 for D (6 bases). The CDR3 sequence is 13 residues long. Per germline, CDR1 SGHRS and CDR2 YFSETQ. V dropped 6 bases and J dropped 1 base, with 10 bases sitting between them. CDR3 amino acids: CASNAGSQETQYF. In DNA form, the CDR3 reads TGCGCCAGCAATGCGGGATCCCAAGAGACCCAGTACTTC.

Notes on this clonotype: A far larger clone is a single base away, which makes a read error likely. The V gene is TRBV13, the J gene TRBJ1-6, with D possibly matching TRBD1 (5 bases). The CDR3 loop spans 14 amino acids. Per germline, CDR1 PRHDT and CDR2 FYEKMQ (reference sequence). In nucleotides, the CDR3 is TGTGCCAGCAGTGGGTTTGGGGCGCGATCACCCCTCCGCTTT. Protein sequence: CASSGFGARSPLRF.

This clonotype was seen repeatedly, ten times or more. The chain joins TRBV3-1 to TRBJ1-1; no reliable D call. Germline V gene sequence: CDR1 LGHDT, CDR2 YNNKEL (reference sequence). The CDR3 totals 15 residues. Trimming stripped 1 base from V and 11 bases from J, with 20 bases between. The CDR3 here is CASSQGSTRTQGAFF. CDR3 DNA: TGTGCCAGCAGCCAAGGATCAACCCGGACCCAAGGTGCTTTCTTT. The full variable domain, its missing parts supplied by reference TRBV3-1 and TRBJ1-1, is DTAVSQTPKYLVTQMGNDKSIKCEQNLGHDTMYWYKQDSKKFLKIMFSYNNKELIINETVPNRFSPKSPDKAHLNLHINSLELGDSAVYFCASSQGSTRTQGAFFGQGTRLTVV.

This clonotype was counted many times. V and J are TRBV5-1 and TRBJ1-4, with D possibly matching TRBD1 (6 bases). Germline CDR1 and CDR2: SGHRS and YFSETQ. V was pared by 5 bases and J by 2 bases, with 10 bases between. This CDR3 has 14 residues. This CDR3 reads CASSQGSTNEKLFF. The CDR3 nucleotides read TGCGCCAGCAGTCAGGGGTCGACTAATGAAAAACTGTTTTTT.

This clonotype came up a few times. The J gene is TRBJ2-7, the V gene TRBV5-1; no firm D call. V lost 4 bases and J lost 2, with 13 bases in between. The CDR3 extends over 14 amino acids. CDR1 SGHRS and CDR2 YFSETQ come from the germline V gene. In DNA, the CDR3 is TGCGCCAGCAGCCCTGACGGGTCTCCCTACGAGCAGTACTTC. This gives the protein CASSPDGSPYEQYF.